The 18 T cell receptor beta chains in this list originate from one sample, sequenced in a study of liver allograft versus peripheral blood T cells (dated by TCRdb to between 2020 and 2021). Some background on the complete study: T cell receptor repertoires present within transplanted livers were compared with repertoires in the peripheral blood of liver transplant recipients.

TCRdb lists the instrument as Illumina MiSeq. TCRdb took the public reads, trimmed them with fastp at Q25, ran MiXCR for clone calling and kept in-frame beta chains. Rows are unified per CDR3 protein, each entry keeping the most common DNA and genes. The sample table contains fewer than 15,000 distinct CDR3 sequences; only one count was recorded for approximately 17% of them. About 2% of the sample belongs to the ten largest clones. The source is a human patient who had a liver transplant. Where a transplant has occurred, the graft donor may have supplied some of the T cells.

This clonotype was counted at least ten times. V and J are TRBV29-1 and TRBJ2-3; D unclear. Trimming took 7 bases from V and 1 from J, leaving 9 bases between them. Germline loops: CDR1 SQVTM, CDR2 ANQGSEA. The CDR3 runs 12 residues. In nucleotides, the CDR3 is TGCAGCGCCGGTTTTCGCACAGATACGCAGTATTTT. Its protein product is CSAGFRTDTQYF.

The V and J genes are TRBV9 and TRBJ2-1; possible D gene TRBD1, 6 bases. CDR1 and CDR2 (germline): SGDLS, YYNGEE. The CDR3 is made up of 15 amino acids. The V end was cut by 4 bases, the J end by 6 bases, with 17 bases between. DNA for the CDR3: TGTGCCAGCAGCCCTTTGCAGGGGACCACCAATGAGCAGTTCTTC. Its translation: CASSPLQGTTNEQFF.

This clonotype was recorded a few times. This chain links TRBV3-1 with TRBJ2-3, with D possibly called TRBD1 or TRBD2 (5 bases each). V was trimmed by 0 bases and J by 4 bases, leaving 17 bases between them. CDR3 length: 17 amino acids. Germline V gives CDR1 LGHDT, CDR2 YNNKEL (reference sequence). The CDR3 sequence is CASSQDSWGSVADTQYF. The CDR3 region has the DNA TGTGCCAGCAGCCAAGACTCCTGGGGGAGCGTGGCAGATACGCAGTATTTT.

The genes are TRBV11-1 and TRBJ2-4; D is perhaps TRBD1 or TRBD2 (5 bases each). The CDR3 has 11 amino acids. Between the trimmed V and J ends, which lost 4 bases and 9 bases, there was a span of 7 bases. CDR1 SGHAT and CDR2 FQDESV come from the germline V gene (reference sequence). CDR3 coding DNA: TGTGCCAGCAGCTCGGGGACCATTCAGTACTTC. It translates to CASSSGTIQYF.

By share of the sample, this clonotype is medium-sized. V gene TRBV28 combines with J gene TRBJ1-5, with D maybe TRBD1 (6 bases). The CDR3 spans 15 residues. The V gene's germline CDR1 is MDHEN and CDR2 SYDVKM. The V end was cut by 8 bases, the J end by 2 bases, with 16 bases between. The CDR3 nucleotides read TGTGCCAGCGGGTCCAGGGGTCGGGGCAATCAGCCCCAGCATTTT. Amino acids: CASGSRGRGNQPQHF.

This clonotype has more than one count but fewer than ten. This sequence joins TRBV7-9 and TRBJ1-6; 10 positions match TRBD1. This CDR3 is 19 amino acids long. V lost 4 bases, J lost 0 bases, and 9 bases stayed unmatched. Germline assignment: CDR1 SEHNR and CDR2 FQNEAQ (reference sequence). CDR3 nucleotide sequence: TGTGCCAGCAGCTGGGGGGGACAGGGGCCTAGCTCCTATAATTCACCCCTCCACTTT. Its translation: CASSWGGQGPSSYNSPLHF.

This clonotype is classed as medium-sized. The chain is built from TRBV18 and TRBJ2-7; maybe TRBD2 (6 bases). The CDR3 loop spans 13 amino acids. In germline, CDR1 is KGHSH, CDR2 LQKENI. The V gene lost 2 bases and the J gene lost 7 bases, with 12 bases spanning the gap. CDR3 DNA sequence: TGTGCCAGCTCACCATCGGGCGGAGGGGAGCAGTACTTC. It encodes CASSPSGGGEQYF.

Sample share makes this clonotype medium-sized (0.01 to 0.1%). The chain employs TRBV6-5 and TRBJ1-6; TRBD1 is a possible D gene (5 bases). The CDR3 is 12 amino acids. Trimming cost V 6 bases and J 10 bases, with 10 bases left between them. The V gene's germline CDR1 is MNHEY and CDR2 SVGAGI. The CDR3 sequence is CASRRGRSPLHF. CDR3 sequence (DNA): TGTGCCAGCAGGCGGGGACGATCACCCCTCCACTTT.

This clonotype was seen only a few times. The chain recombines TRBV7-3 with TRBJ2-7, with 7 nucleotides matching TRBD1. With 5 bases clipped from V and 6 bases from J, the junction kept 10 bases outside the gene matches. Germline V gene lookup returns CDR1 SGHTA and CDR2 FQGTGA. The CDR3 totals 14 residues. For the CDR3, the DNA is TGTGCCAGCAGCCCCTTTGACAGGGTAAGCGAGCAGTACTTC. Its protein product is CASSPFDRVSEQYF.

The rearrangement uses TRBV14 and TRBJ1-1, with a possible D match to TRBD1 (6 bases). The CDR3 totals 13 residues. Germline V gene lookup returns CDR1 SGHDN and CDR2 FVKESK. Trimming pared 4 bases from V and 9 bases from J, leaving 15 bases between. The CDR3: CASSPGGAAKAFF. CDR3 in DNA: TGTGCCAGCAGCCCGGGGGGGGCGGCCAAAGCTTTCTTT.

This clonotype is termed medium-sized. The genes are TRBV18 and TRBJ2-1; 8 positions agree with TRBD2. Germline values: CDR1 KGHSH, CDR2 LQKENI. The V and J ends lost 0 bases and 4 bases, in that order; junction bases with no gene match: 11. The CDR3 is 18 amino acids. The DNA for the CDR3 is TGTGCCAGCTCACCACCGGGATCGAGCGGGAGATCTTACAATGAGCAGTTCTTC. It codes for CASSPPGSSGRSYNEQFF.

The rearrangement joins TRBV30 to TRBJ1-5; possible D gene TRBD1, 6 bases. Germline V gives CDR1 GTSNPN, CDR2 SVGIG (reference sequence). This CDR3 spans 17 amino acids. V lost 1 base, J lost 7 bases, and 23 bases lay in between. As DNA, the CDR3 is TGTGCCTGGAGTGAATTTTGGGGGCGGGTGAAGGGGCAGCCCCAGCATTTT. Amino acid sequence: CAWSEFWGRVKGQPQHF.

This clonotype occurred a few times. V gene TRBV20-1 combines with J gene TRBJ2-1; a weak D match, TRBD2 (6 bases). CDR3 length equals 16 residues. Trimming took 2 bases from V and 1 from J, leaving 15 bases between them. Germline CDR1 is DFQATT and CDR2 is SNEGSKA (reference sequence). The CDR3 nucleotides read TGCAGTGCTAGACAAGGAGGGCCCGGGTCCTACAATGAGCAGTTCTTC. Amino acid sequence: CSARQGGPGSYNEQFF.

Here the CDR3 reads CATSRGTGNSGANVLTF. The DNA for the CDR3 is TGTGCCACCAGCAGAGGGACAGGGAACTCTGGGGCCAACGTCCTGACTTTC. The V and J genes are TRBV15 and TRBJ2-6, with 8 bases identical to TRBD1. Germline CDR1 and CDR2: LNHNV and YYDKDF (reference sequence). V dropped 1 base and J dropped 0; count of bases not matched to a gene: 2. The CDR3 runs 17 residues.

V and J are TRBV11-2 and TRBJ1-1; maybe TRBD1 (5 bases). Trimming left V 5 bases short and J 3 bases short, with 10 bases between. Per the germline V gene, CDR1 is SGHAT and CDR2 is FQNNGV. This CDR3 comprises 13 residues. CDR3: CASSLLRDTEAFF. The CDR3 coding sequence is TGTGCCAGCAGCCTGCTCAGGGACACTGAAGCTTTCTTT.

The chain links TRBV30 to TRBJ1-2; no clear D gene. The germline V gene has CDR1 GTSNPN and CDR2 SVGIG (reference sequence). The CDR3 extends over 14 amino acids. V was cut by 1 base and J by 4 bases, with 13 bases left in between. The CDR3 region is CAWSAQGRFYGYTF. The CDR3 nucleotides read TGTGCCTGGAGTGCCCAAGGGAGGTTCTATGGCTACACCTTC.

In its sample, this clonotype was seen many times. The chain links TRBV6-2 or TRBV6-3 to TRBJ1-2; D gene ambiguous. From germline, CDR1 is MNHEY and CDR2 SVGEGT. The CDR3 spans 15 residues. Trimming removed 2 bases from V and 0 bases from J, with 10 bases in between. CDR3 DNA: TGTGCCAGCAGTTACACCATGGGTCCTAACTATGGCTACACCTTC. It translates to CASSYTMGPNYGYTF.

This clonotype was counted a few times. The CDR3 here is CASSPQGVDEKLFF. Here the CDR3 DNA reads TGTGCCAGCAGCCCACAGGGGGTTGATGAAAAACTGTTTTTT. V and J are TRBV11-1 and TRBJ1-4; 8 positions agree with TRBD1. This CDR3 spans 14 amino acids. Trimming removed 5 bases from V and 6 bases from J; junction bases left unmatched: 5. The germline CDR1 and CDR2 sequences are SGHAT and FQDESV (reference sequence).